This T cell receptor (beta chain) was documented in a study of T cell repertoires in cytomegalovirus infection. Findings and limits, study-wide: Ex vivo responses were dominated by HLA-C-restricted CMV-specific TCR beta clonotypes. Cumulated frequencies of public TCR beta families served to identify carriers of CMV plus the relevant HLA.

TCRdb reprocessed the reads via MiXCR and lists one record per CDR3 protein. This repertoire shows a few hundred thousand distinct CDR3 sequences, 40% found once; its top ten account for about half. The germline V gene has CDR1 MGHRA and CDR2 YSYEKL. The ends were cut back, 0 bases at V and 4 bases at J, with 11 bases in the middle. The CDR3 has 15 amino acids. Comment on this clonotype: Its specificity is unknown.

The source material was cultured PBMCs, sampled from culture after CMV antigen stimulation. The chain is built from TRBV4-1 and TRBJ2-3; no reliable D call. This receptor was identified in a human donor in good health (CMV status not recorded). Some clones in this sample may be carry-over from other donors' samples. This CDR3 reads CASSQDPFSPDTQYF. The DNA of the CDR3 is TGCGCCAGCAGCCAAGATCCCTTCAGCCCAGATACGCAGTATTTT.